These T cell receptor beta chains were read from a single sample in a study of cytomegalovirus exposure and HLA in healthy donors. Libraries were prepared by immunoSEQ multiplex PCR; TCRdb keeps only in-frame clonotypes and omits some of them. This table has about 160,000 clones, about 80% appearing once. The sample taken for sequencing was PBMCs. The receptors derive from a man between 40 and 49 years old in good health and CMV-seronegative. Both conserved end residues are part of each CDR3. The D gene is left open where the match is weak. Size is stated for part of the rows, as once, few or many counts, or as a class when the clone is expanded.

TRBV29-1	.	TRBD1	TRBJ2-3	TGCAGCATCCGGGACAGGGTTCAAGATACGCAGTATTTT	CSIRDRVQDTQYF
TRBV11-2	.	TRBD2	TRBJ2-5	TGTGCCAGCAGCCAAGACTCGTCGGAGACTAGCGGGAAAAATCGGGAGCAGTACTTC	CASSQDSSETSGKNREQYF
TRBV19	.	.	TRBJ2-2	TGTGCCAGTAGTTCCTCTCACGGGGTCACCGGGGAGCTGTTTTTT	CASSSSHGVTGELFF
TRBV27	.	TRBD1	TRBJ1-5	TGTGCCAGCAGCCCCCGGGACAGAAATCAGCCCCAGCATTTT	CASSPRDRNQPQHF
TRBV19	.	.	TRBJ1-1	TGTGCCAGTAGTATCGGGGGGAACACTGAAGCTTTCTTT	CASSIGGNTEAFF
TRBV21-1	.	.	TRBJ2-7	TGTGCCAGCAGCAAAGTAGGACTAGCGCCGAGCTCCTACGAGCAGTACTTC	CASSKVGLAPSSYEQYF
TRBV6-1	.	TRBD1	TRBJ2-2	TGTGCCAGCATTAGGACAGGGGCGAACACCGGGGAGCTGTTTTTT	CASIRTGANTGELFF
TRBV27	once	.	TRBJ2-3	TGTGCCAGCAGTTTATCACCAGGGTTGAGCTCAGATACGCAGTATTTT	CASSLSPGLSSDTQYF
TRBV28	.	TRBD2	TRBJ2-4	TGTGCCAGCAAAAATTTTGCGGGAGGGACTGACATTCAGTACTTC	CASKNFAGGTDIQYF
TRBV6-1	.	.	TRBJ1-5	TGTGCCAGCAGCCCAGACAGCCCAAATCAGCCCCAGCATTTT	CASSPDSPNQPQHF
TRBV10-3	.	TRBD2	TRBJ2-7	TGTGCCATCGGGAGGGCCAGCTCCTACGAGCAGTACTTC	CAIGRASSYEQYF
TRBV4-2	.	.	TRBJ2-4	TGTGCCAGCAGCCAAGGTTTCGGGGAAACGACTTCCAAAAACAGTCAGTACTTC	CASSQGFGETTSKNSQYF
TRBV18	.	.	TRBJ2-7	TGTGCCAGCTCACCATTCGGCAGGGCTTCCTACGAGCAGTACTTC	CASSPFGRASYEQYF
TRBV9	few	.	TRBJ2-1	TGTGCCAGCAGCGTAGGCAGCGGTTCCTACAATGAGCAGTTCTTC	CASSVGSGSYNEQFF
TRBV5-4	.	.	TRBJ2-1	TGTGCCAGCAGCTTGAGTAGGGGGGGGCTCTACAATGAGCAGTTCTTC	CASSLSRGGLYNEQFF
TRBV6-4	.	TRBD2	TRBJ2-2	TGTGCCAGCAGTCCTAGCGGAGGAAACACCGGGGAGCTGTTTTTT	CASSPSGGNTGELFF
TRBV6-1	.	TRBD2	TRBJ2-7	TGTGCCAGCAAGGGACTAGCAGAGTCCTACGAGCAGTACTTC	CASKGLAESYEQYF
TRBV6-1	.	.	TRBJ2-7	TGTGCCACCCTACCAGGTTACGAGCAGTACTTC	CATLPGYEQYF
TRBV12-2	few	.	TRBJ2-3	TGTGCAAGTCGCCTGAAGTCAGCGGGAAGTACGCAGTATTTT	CASRLKSAGSTQYF
TRBV5-6	.	.	TRBJ2-7	TGTGCCAGCAGCTACAGAAACGAGCCTACCTACGAGCAGTACTTC	CASSYRNEPTYEQYF
TRBV7-8	few	.	TRBJ2-1	TGTGCCAGCAGTTCCACGCGAACCTACAATGAGCAGTTCTTC	CASSSTRTYNEQFF
TRBV10-3	.	TRBD2	TRBJ2-1	TGTGCCATCAGTCTCCTAGCGGGAGGGAGAAATGAGCAGTTCTTC	CAISLLAGGRNEQFF
TRBV5-8	.	TRBD1	TRBJ2-2	TGTGCCAGCAGAATCGGGGACAGGGGCACCGGGGAGCTGTTTTTT	CASRIGDRGTGELFF
TRBV19	few	TRBD1	TRBJ2-6	TGTGCCAGTAGCCCAGGGGGCACTGGGGCCAACGTCCTGACTTTC	CASSPGGTGANVLTF
TRBV4-1	.	TRBD1	TRBJ2-2	TGCGCCAGCAGGGGGACAGGGAACACCGGGGAGCTGTTTTTT	CASRGTGNTGELFF
TRBV11-2	.	TRBD1	TRBJ1-5	TGTGCCAGCAGCTTAGCGGTGACAGGGGTTCTTAGCAATCAGCCCCAGCATTTT	CASSLAVTGVLSNQPQHF
TRBV9	.	TRBD1	TRBJ1-3	TGTGCCAGCAGCGTAAGTCCGGGACAGCATTCTGGAAACACCATATATTTT	CASSVSPGQHSGNTIYF
TRBV6-1	.	TRBD1	TRBJ2-7	TGTGCCAGCAGTGTCCTAAGGACAGGTCCCTACGAGCAGTACTTC	CASSVLRTGPYEQYF
TRBV15	.	.	TRBJ2-6	TGTGCCACCAGCAGAGCCGGGCCTGGGGCCAACGGCCTGACTTTC	CATSRAGPGANGLTF
TRBV4-1	.	TRBD2	TRBJ2-1	TGCGCCAGCAGCCAGCGGACTAGCGGGATGGGTAATGAGCAGTTCTTC	CASSQRTSGMGNEQFF
TRBV2	.	TRBD1	TRBJ2-7	TGTGCCAGCAGTGAACTTATTAACAGGGGCGAGCAGTACTTC	CASSELINRGEQYF
TRBV28	.	TRBD2	TRBJ2-1	TGTGCCAGCCTAGCGGGATCCTACAATGAGCAGTTCTTC	CASLAGSYNEQFF
TRBV5-1	.	TRBD2	TRBJ2-1	TGCGCCAGCAGTTCTGCGGGAGCGATTGAGCAGTTCTTC	CASSSAGAIEQFF
TRBV6-6	.	.	TRBJ1-4	TGTGCCAGCAGTTACATCGGGGAGGAAAAACTGTTTTTT	CASSYIGEEKLFF
TRBV5-4	.	TRBD1	TRBJ2-3	TGTGCCAGCAGCCGGACAGGGGGGCGCACAGATACGCAGTATTTT	CASSRTGGRTDTQYF
TRBV5-1	.	TRBD2	TRBJ2-3	TGCGCCAGCAGCTTGGATAGCGGGCTAGCGGGAGATACGCAGTATTTT	CASSLDSGLAGDTQYF
TRBV5-1	.	.	TRBJ2-1	TGCGCCAGCAGCTTGAGACCCGGGAGCTCCTACAATGAGCAGTTCTTC	CASSLRPGSSYNEQFF
TRBV28	.	.	TRBJ1-2	TGTGCCAGCAGTTTGGGGTTTGGGGGCGCGGTATGCTACACCTTC	CASSLGFGGAVCYTF
TRBV25-1	.	.	TRBJ1-2	TGTGCCAGCAGTGAATGGGGGGCTAACTATGGCTACACCTTC	CASSEWGANYGYTF
TRBV25-1	once	.	TRBJ2-3	TGTGCCAGCCCAGAAGCAGATACGCAGTATTTT	CASPEADTQYF
TRBV28	.	.	TRBJ2-5	TGTGCCAGCTGTGAGTCTAGTAGAGAGACCCAGTACTTC	CASCESSRETQYF